Listed below are T cell receptor beta chains from one sample, sequenced in a study of T cell changes during pregnancy in multiple sclerosis. Some clones are missing from TCRdb's copy, which holds only in-frame ones; the method was immunoSEQ multiplex PCR. The sample carries roughly 38,000 clones, roughly 93% recorded once. The source material was CD4+ T cells from peripheral blood mononuclear cells, sampled before pregnancy. These receptors all stem from a female donor with multiple sclerosis, enrolled in a pregnancy study. The CDR3 runs from the conserved cysteine through the conserved F or W. Fields, in order: clone size, J gene, D gene, V gene, CDR3 protein, CDR3 DNA. A D gene is named only where the DNA matches it firmly. The size of a clone is reported for some rows only, either as once, few or many, or as a class for expanded clones.

clone size: .
J gene: TRBJ1-2
D gene: TRBD1
V gene: TRBV19
CDR3 protein: CASSIDIARDRSYGYTF
CDR3 DNA: TGTGCCAGTAGTATAGATATAGCGAGGGACAGGTCCTATGGCTACACCTTC

clone size: .
J gene: TRBJ2-5
D gene: .
V gene: TRBV18
CDR3 protein: CASSSKETQYF
CDR3 DNA: TGTGCCAGCTCGTCTAAAGAGACCCAGTACTTC

clone size: .
J gene: TRBJ1-2
D gene: TRBD1
V gene: TRBV5-1
CDR3 protein: CASRATGVSGYTF
CDR3 DNA: TGCGCCAGCAGGGCGACAGGGGTGAGTGGCTACACCTTC

clone size: .
J gene: TRBJ2-3
D gene: .
V gene: TRBV19
CDR3 protein: CASSPMGRSTDTQYF
CDR3 DNA: TGTGCCAGTAGTCCCATGGGGCGGTCGACAGATACGCAGTATTTT

clone size: .
J gene: TRBJ1-5
D gene: .
V gene: TRBV4-3
CDR3 protein: CASSQDSGGNWPQHF
CDR3 DNA: TGCGCCAGCAGCCAGGACTCGGGAGGGAACTGGCCCCAGCATTTT

clone size: once
J gene: TRBJ2-1
D gene: TRBD2
V gene: TRBV18
CDR3 protein: CASSPETSGTTTYNEQFF
CDR3 DNA: TGTGCCAGCTCACCAGAGACTAGCGGGACGACCACCTACAATGAGCAGTTCTTC

clone size: .
J gene: TRBJ1-2
D gene: .
V gene: TRBV19
CDR3 protein: CASSIEAGHGYTF
CDR3 DNA: TGTGCCAGTAGTATAGAGGCGGGGCATGGCTACACCTTC

clone size: .
J gene: TRBJ2-2
D gene: TRBD2
V gene: TRBV11-1
CDR3 protein: CASSLLSAGGIGELFF
CDR3 DNA: TGTGCCAGCAGCTTATTGTCAGCGGGAGGGATCGGGGAGCTGTTTTTT

clone size: few
J gene: TRBJ1-1
D gene: .
V gene: TRBV7-2
CDR3 protein: CASSQGRNTEAFF
CDR3 DNA: TGTGCCAGCAGCCAGGGGAGAAACACTGAAGCTTTCTTT

clone size: .
J gene: TRBJ2-7
D gene: TRBD1
V gene: TRBV5-6
CDR3 protein: CASSFRGTGSYEQYF
CDR3 DNA: TGTGCCAGCAGTTTTAGAGGGACAGGGTCCTACGAGCAGTACTTC

clone size: .
J gene: TRBJ2-1
D gene: TRBD2
V gene: TRBV23-1
CDR3 protein: CASSPRTGLAGAVVGNEQFF
CDR3 DNA: TGCGCCAGCAGTCCTAGGACGGGACTAGCGGGAGCGGTGGTGGGGAATGAGCAGTTCTTC

clone size: .
J gene: TRBJ2-7
D gene: .
V gene: TRBV6-1
CDR3 protein: CASSEGWGLYEQYF
CDR3 DNA: TGTGCCAGCAGTGAAGGATGGGGGCTCTACGAGCAGTACTTC

clone size: .
J gene: TRBJ1-5
D gene: .
V gene: TRBV9
CDR3 protein: CASSVGVRGNQPQHF
CDR3 DNA: TGTGCCAGCAGCGTAGGGGTCCGGGGCAATCAGCCCCAGCATTTT

clone size: .
J gene: TRBJ1-3
D gene: TRBD1
V gene: TRBV6-5
CDR3 protein: CASGDSLAFGNTIYF
CDR3 DNA: TGTGCCAGCGGGGACAGCCTAGCTTTTGGAAACACCATATATTTT

clone size: once
J gene: TRBJ2-2
D gene: .
V gene: TRBV7-9
CDR3 protein: CASSPQGSGELFF
CDR3 DNA: TGTGCCAGCAGTCCCCAGGGTTCCGGGGAGCTGTTTTTT

clone size: .
J gene: TRBJ2-5
D gene: TRBD2
V gene: TRBV7-9
CDR3 protein: CASSLLTGTSEETQYF
CDR3 DNA: TGTGCCAGCAGCTTACTCACCGGGACTAGCGAAGAGACCCAGTACTTC

clone size: .
J gene: TRBJ1-4
D gene: TRBD1
V gene: TRBV19
CDR3 protein: CASSQTGTNEKLFF
CDR3 DNA: TGTGCCAGTAGTCAGACAGGGACTAATGAAAAACTGTTTTTT

clone size: .
J gene: TRBJ2-3
D gene: .
V gene: TRBV5-4
CDR3 protein: CASSLGALATDTQYF
CDR3 DNA: TGTGCCAGCAGCTTGGGTGCGCTAGCGACAGATACGCAGTATTTT

clone size: .
J gene: TRBJ1-3
D gene: .
V gene: TRBV7-8
CDR3 protein: CASSLGRTGSGNTIYF
CDR3 DNA: TGTGCCAGCAGCCTAGGTCGAACAGGATCTGGAAACACCATATATTTT

clone size: .
J gene: TRBJ1-2
D gene: .
V gene: TRBV19
CDR3 protein: CASSIADTLYGYTF
CDR3 DNA: TGTGCCAGTAGTATAGCCGACACCCTATATGGCTACACCTTC

clone size: .
J gene: TRBJ2-1
D gene: TRBD2
V gene: TRBV18
CDR3 protein: CASSPTSWTSGVNEQFF
CDR3 DNA: TGTGCCAGCTCACCGACGTCCTGGACTAGCGGGGTGAATGAGCAGTTCTTC

clone size: .
J gene: TRBJ2-2
D gene: TRBD2
V gene: TRBV2
CDR3 protein: CASRLLAGGANTGELFF
CDR3 DNA: TGTGCCAGCAGGCTGCTAGCGGGAGGTGCGAACACCGGGGAGCTGTTTTTT

clone size: .
J gene: TRBJ2-7
D gene: TRBD1
V gene: TRBV11-3
CDR3 protein: CASSFLESLGTGRGYEQYF
CDR3 DNA: TGTGCCAGCAGCTTTTTAGAGTCACTTGGGACAGGGAGGGGGTACGAGCAGTACTTC

clone size: .
J gene: TRBJ1-2
D gene: .
V gene: TRBV18
CDR3 protein: CASSPGESLMDGYTF
CDR3 DNA: TGTGCCAGCTCACCAGGGGAGAGTTTGATGGATGGCTACACCTTC

clone size: .
J gene: TRBJ2-7
D gene: .
V gene: TRBV2
CDR3 protein: CATGGRSSYEQYF
CDR3 DNA: TGTGCCACCGGGGGTCGCAGCTCCTACGAGCAGTACTTC

clone size: .
J gene: TRBJ2-3
D gene: TRBD2
V gene: TRBV7-3
CDR3 protein: CASSLTGLAGVTDTQYF
CDR3 DNA: TGTGCCAGCAGCTTAACGGGTCTAGCGGGCGTCACAGATACGCAGTATTTT

clone size: .
J gene: TRBJ1-1
D gene: .
V gene: TRBV20-1
CDR3 protein: CSAVWTVEAFF
CDR3 DNA: TGCAGTGCTGTGTGGACAGTTGAAGCTTTCTTT

clone size: few
J gene: TRBJ2-6
D gene: .
V gene: TRBV5-1
CDR3 protein: CASRQPGEPSLMDSGANVLTF
CDR3 DNA: TGCGCCAGCAGACAGCCGGGAGAGCCAAGCCTCATGGACTCTGGGGCCAACGTCCTGACTTTC

clone size: .
J gene: TRBJ1-4
D gene: .
V gene: TRBV7-2
CDR3 protein: CASSVKQGEKLFF
CDR3 DNA: TGTGCCAGCAGCGTAAAACAGGGTGAAAAACTGTTTTTT

clone size: .
J gene: TRBJ2-6
D gene: TRBD1
V gene: TRBV2
CDR3 protein: CASSEGAGGVSGANVLTF
CDR3 DNA: TGTGCCAGCAGTGAAGGTGCAGGGGGAGTCTCTGGGGCCAACGTCCTGACTTTC

clone size: .
J gene: TRBJ2-1
D gene: TRBD2
V gene: TRBV7-6
CDR3 protein: CASSLPTTSGGNEQFF
CDR3 DNA: TGTGCCAGCAGCTTACCAACGACTAGCGGGGGGAATGAGCAGTTCTTC

clone size: .
J gene: TRBJ1-5
D gene: .
V gene: TRBV7-3
CDR3 protein: CASSGERGNQPQHF
CDR3 DNA: TGTGCCAGCAGCGGGGAGAGAGGCAATCAGCCCCAGCATTTT

clone size: once
J gene: TRBJ2-1
D gene: TRBD1
V gene: TRBV27
CDR3 protein: CASSFTGGSRPYNEQFF
CDR3 DNA: TGTGCCAGCAGTTTTACAGGGGGTAGTCGGCCCTACAATGAGCAGTTCTTC

clone size: once
J gene: TRBJ2-2
D gene: TRBD2
V gene: TRBV11-2
CDR3 protein: CASSPPRASGRVGELFF
CDR3 DNA: TGTGCCAGCAGTCCCCCCCGAGCTAGCGGGAGGGTCGGGGAGCTGTTTTTT

clone size: .
J gene: TRBJ2-2
D gene: .
V gene: TRBV19
CDR3 protein: CASSKQGTGELFF
CDR3 DNA: TGTGCCAGTAGTAAACAGGGAACCGGGGAGCTGTTTTTT